Listed here are 17 T cell receptor beta chains from one sample, sequenced in a study of blood T cell repertoires in COVID-19. The data were produced by immunoSEQ multiplex PCR, yet TCRdb's version contains in-frame clones alone and is incomplete. The table includes under 150,000 clones, 85% detected once. The sample comprised peripheral blood. The receptors were sampled from an older man with acute or convalescent COVID-19.

The V gene is TRBV15, the J gene TRBJ2-3; 9 bases agree with TRBD1. Germline V gene lookup returns CDR1 LNHNV and CDR2 YYDKDF (reference sequence). V was clipped by 1 base and J by 2 bases; unmatched bases: 1. The CDR3 has 15 residues. Written as DNA, the CDR3 is TGTGCCACCAGCAGAGGGGACAGGGACACAGATACGCAGTATTTT. It specifies CATSRGDRDTDTQYF.

J is TRBJ1-1 and V is TRBV27; 9 bases are a match to TRBD1. CDR1 and CDR2 (germline): MNHEY, SMNVEV (reference sequence). CDR3 length equals 16 residues. The ends lost 8 bases at V and 0 bases at J; junction bases unmatched: 10. In DNA, the CDR3 is TGTGCCAGCGGGGGACAGGGAGGCCTCTTGAACACTGAAGCTTTCTTT. Amino acids: CASGGQGGLLNTEAFF.

Here the CDR3 DNA reads TGTGCCAGTAGGCCGCAGGGGAGAGGAGAAAAACTGTTTTTT. Amino acids: CASRPQGRGEKLFF. The chain recombines TRBV19 with TRBJ1-4, with a weak D call TRBD1 (6 bases). Trimming shortened V by 6 bases and J by 8 bases, and 16 bases separated the two germline ends. Germline CDR1 reads LNHDA; CDR2 reads SQIVND (reference sequence). This CDR3 region has 14 residues.

The chain is built from TRBV7-3 and TRBJ2-3; a possible D gene is TRBD2 (7 bases). Trimming shortened V by 2 bases and J by 4 bases, and 13 bases separated the two germline ends. This CDR3 comprises 15 residues. The germline V gene has CDR1 SGHTA and CDR2 FQGTGA. CDR3 sequence: CASSLWGGRPDTQYF. CDR3 bases: TGTGCCAGCAGCTTATGGGGGGGCCGCCCAGATACGCAGTATTTT.

The V gene is TRBV18, the J gene TRBJ1-3, with 9 bases aligning to TRBD1. The CDR3 consists of 17 residues. Trimming at V came to 3 bases and at J to 0 bases, leaving 6 bases not matched to a gene. Germline CDR1 is KGHSH and CDR2 is LQKENI. The CDR3, as DNA: TGTGCCAGCTCACCGGTGGGACAGGGATCCTCTGGAAACACCATATATTTT. Protein: CASSPVGQGSSGNTIYF.

The chain combines TRBV7-9 with TRBJ1-6, with TRBD1 as a possible D gene (5 bases). Trimming took 3 bases from V and 5 from J, leaving 8 bases between them. The CDR3 totals 14 residues. The V gene's germline CDR1 is SEHNR and CDR2 FQNEAQ (reference sequence). The chain's CDR3 is CASSFWGDNSPLHF. CDR3 DNA: TGTGCCAGCAGCTTCTGGGGGGATAATTCACCCCTCCACTTT.

CDR3 loop: CASSRDRFNTEAFF. In DNA form, the CDR3 reads TGTGCCAGCAGCAGGGACAGATTTAACACTGAAGCTTTCTTT. The V call is TRBV7-3, the J call TRBJ1-1; TRBD1 agrees at 7 bases. The V segment lost 5 bases and the J segment 2 bases; nucleotides outside the gene matches: 5. The CDR3 runs to 14 residues. Per germline, CDR1 SGHTA and CDR2 FQGTGA. Filled out from reference TRBV7-3 and TRBJ1-1, the complete variable domain reads GAGVSQTPSNKVTEKGKYVELRCDPISGHTALYWYRQSLGQGPEFLIYFQGTGAADDSGLPNDRFFAVRPEGSVSTLKIQRTERGDSAVYLCASSRDRFNTEAFFGQGTRLTVV.

The CDR3 is CASSPGTPSYEQYF. The DNA for the CDR3 is TGTGCCAGCTCACCTGGGACTCCGAGTTACGAGCAGTACTTC. This chain links TRBV18 with TRBJ2-7; D may be TRBD2 (6 bases). Germline V lookup: CDR1 KGHSH, CDR2 LQKENI. The CDR3 covers 14 residues. Trimming pared 3 bases from V and 4 bases from J, leaving 13 bases between.

This clone was seen just once. V usage is TRBV15 and J usage is TRBJ2-3, with 8 bases aligning to TRBD2. The trim removed 0 bases at V and 0 bases at J, leaving 8 bases unmatched. Germline V gene data show CDR1 as LNHNV and CDR2 as YYDKDF (reference sequence). CDR3 size: 18 residues. Here the CDR3 reads CATSRDVSGVASTDTQYF. CDR3 DNA sequence: TGTGCCACCAGCAGAGATGTTAGCGGGGTCGCTAGCACAGATACGCAGTATTTT.

The genes are TRBV7-9 and TRBJ2-1; 8 bases agree with TRBD2. Germline CDR1 is SEHNR and CDR2 is FQNEAQ (reference sequence). V was clipped by 5 bases and J by 8 bases; unmatched bases: 11. The CDR3 is 15 residues long. The CDR3 loop reads CASSPGGASIDEQFF. The CDR3 DNA reads TGTGCCAGCAGCCCGGGGGGGGCCTCTATCGATGAGCAGTTCTTC.

This chain uses TRBV5-3 with TRBJ1-1; TRBD1 agrees at 10 bases. TRBV5-3 falls under the ORF class, with uncertain function. Trimming removed 0 bases from V and 1 base from J; junction bases left unmatched: 0. The CDR3 spans 15 residues. The CDR3 protein is CARSLGDRGNTEAFF. The CDR3 DNA reads TGTGCCAGAAGCTTGGGGGACAGGGGGAACACTGAAGCTTTCTTT.

V is TRBV5-6 and J is TRBJ2-1; D might be TRBD2 (6 bases). CDR1 and CDR2 (germline): SGHDT, YYEEEE. Trimming shortened V by 6 bases and J by 1 base, and 17 bases separated the two germline ends. The CDR3 has 16 residues. DNA for the CDR3: TGTGCCAGCATTCTGGAGGGGTCGCGGTCCTACAATGAGCAGTTCTTC. Its protein is CASILEGSRSYNEQFF.

The chain carries TRBV3-1 (or the pseudogene TRBV3-2) and TRBJ1-2; 8 bases align to TRBD1. Germline V gene lookup returns CDR1 LGHDT and CDR2 YNNKEL (reference sequence). V was clipped by 1 base and J by 3 bases; unmatched bases: 4. This CDR3 spans 15 amino acids. The CDR3 loop reads CASSQGTGWDYGYTF. The CDR3 bases are TGTGCCAGCAGCCAAGGGACAGGGTGGGACTATGGCTACACCTTC.

The chain carries TRBV20-1 and TRBJ1-3; the D gene is possibly TRBD1 (5 bases). CDR1 is DFQATT and CDR2 is SNEGSKA in the germline V gene (reference sequence). The CDR3 runs 14 residues. Deletions cut 3 bases from V and 4 bases from J, with 13 bases between. Here the CDR3 DNA reads TGCAGTGCTAGTGGGGGGGACCGGGGAAACACCATATATTTT. Amino acids: CSASGGDRGNTIYF.

The chain carries TRBV15 and TRBJ2-1; D is possibly TRBD1 (5 bases). Germline V gene data show CDR1 as LNHNV and CDR2 as YYDKDF (reference sequence). This CDR3 region has 17 residues. Trimming took 2 bases from V and 0 from J, leaving 14 bases between them. The CDR3 DNA follows: TGTGCCACCAGCAGACCCCTCCAGGGCCGCTCCTACAATGAGCAGTTCTTC. Translated: CATSRPLQGRSYNEQFF.

In its sample, this clone was seen a few times. The chain is built from TRBV18 and TRBJ1-4, with 9 bases matching TRBD1. Trimming took 5 bases from V and 4 from J; bases not matched to a gene: 2. Per germline, CDR1 KGHSH and CDR2 LQKENI. CDR3 length: 14 amino acids. CDR3 loop: CASSTGQGNEKLFF. CDR3 sequence (DNA): TGTGCCAGCTCAACGGGACAGGGTAATGAAAAACTGTTTTTT.

This chain links TRBV5-1 with TRBJ1-1; D gene uncertain. The CDR3 is made up of 13 amino acids. CDR1 and CDR2 (germline): SGHRS, YFSETQ. Deletions cut 1 base from V and 7 bases from J, with 11 bases between. CDR3 DNA sequence: TGCGCCAGCAGCTTGTCCGGCCAGCGTGAAGCTTTCTTT. Its translation: CASSLSGQREAFF. The variable domain in full, with the rest retrieved from reference TRBV5-1 and TRBJ1-1, is KAGVTQTPRYLIKTRGQQVTLSCSPISGHRSVSWYQQTPGQGLQFLFEYFSETQRNKGNFPGRFSGRQFSNSRSEMNVSTLELGDSALYLCASSLSGQREAFFGQGTRLTVV.